These 12 T cell receptor beta chains were sequenced from one sample in a study of shared clonotypes between healthy human individuals. Generated by immunoSEQ multiplex PCR, the TCRdb table keeps only in-frame clones and is missing some. The sample has millions of clones; around 90% are singletons. The sequenced sample consisted of naive CD4+ T cells sorted from blood. Subset meaning: CD45RA+ positively selected. These receptors were taken from a man aged 18 to 29 in good health.

The CDR3 DNA follows: TGTGCCAGTAGTATCGAACTGGAGCGCGAGCAGTACTTC. Protein sequence: CASSIELEREQYF. The chain joins TRBV19 to TRBJ2-7, with unresolved D. CDR1 and CDR2 (germline): LNHDA, SQIVND (reference sequence). V dropped 3 bases and J dropped 6 bases, with 12 bases sitting between them. The CDR3 covers 13 residues.

In its sample, this clone was seen a few times. The V and J genes are TRBV6-6 and TRBJ1-3, with D perhaps TRBD1 (6 bases). The CDR3 has 13 amino acids. V gave up 6 bases and J gave up 4 bases, with 10 bases separating them. The germline CDR1 and CDR2 sequences are MNHNY and SVGAGI (reference sequence). The CDR3 loop is CASSSRGGNTIYF. In DNA form, the CDR3 reads TGTGCCAGCAGCTCCAGGGGCGGAAACACCATATATTTT.

This chain joins TRBV10-3 and TRBJ2-2; weak D call: TRBD2 (7 bases). Germline V gives CDR1 ENHRY, CDR2 SYGVKD. Deletions cut 10 bases from V and 2 bases from J, with 23 bases between. This CDR3 has 17 residues. The CDR3 spells CATNPRGGAGNTGELFF. CDR3 sequence (DNA): TGTGCCACGAATCCCCGCGGGGGCGCCGGTAACACCGGGGAGCTGTTTTTT.

This chain joins TRBV19 and TRBJ1-1; D perhaps matches TRBD1 (6 bases). Trimming removed 7 bases from V and 8 bases from J, with 23 bases in between. Germline lookup yields CDR1 LNHDA and CDR2 SQIVND (reference sequence). The CDR3 sequence is 15 residues long. The CDR3 spells CASKGGQAYKGEAFF. CDR3 DNA: TGTGCCAGTAAAGGGGGGCAGGCCTACAAGGGCGAAGCTTTCTTT.

The chain employs TRBV10-1 and TRBJ1-3; D is undetermined. The length of the CDR3 is 13 residues. CDR1 and CDR2 (germline): WNHNN, SYGVQD (reference sequence). V gave up 4 bases and J gave up 2 bases, with 6 bases separating them. The CDR3 coding sequence is TGCGCCAGCAGTGGCCAGCCTGGAAACACCATATATTTT. Translation: CASSGQPGNTIYF.

V usage is TRBV7-2 and J usage is TRBJ1-1; TRBD1 aligns across 8 bases. This CDR3 is built from 14 residues. Per germline, CDR1 SGHTA and CDR2 FQGNSA. V was clipped by 5 bases and J by 10 bases; unmatched bases: 12. The CDR3 coding sequence is TGTGCCAGCAGCGAGACAGGGGCCATGCAGAGAGCTTTCTTT. It yields the protein CASSETGAMQRAFF. Complete variable domain (other parts from reference TRBV7-2 and TRBJ1-1): GAGVSQSPSNKVTEKGKDVELRCDPISGHTALYWYRQSLGQGLEFLIYFQGNSAPDKSGLPSDRFSAERTGGSVSTLTIQRTQQEDSAVYLCASSETGAMQRAFFGQGTRLTVV.

V gene TRBV5-4 combines with J gene TRBJ2-2; the match to TRBD2 covers 8 bases. The junction had 4 bases not matched to a gene; V was cut back by 0 bases and J by 0 bases. CDR1 is SGHNT and CDR2 is YYREEE in the germline V gene (reference sequence). The CDR3 consists of 17 residues. The CDR3 spells CASSLGLALANTGELFF. DNA of the CDR3: TGTGCCAGCAGCTTGGGACTAGCGCTCGCGAACACCGGGGAGCTGTTTTTT.

A remark on this clone: Within the sample, other DNA sequences also encode this same CDR3. The rearrangement joins TRBV6-4 to TRBJ1-2; D gene unclear. The CDR3 covers 11 residues. V lost 4 bases and J lost 5, with 5 bases in between. Germline lookup yields CDR1 MRHNA and CDR2 SNTAGT. CDR3 nucleotide sequence: TGTGCCAGCAGTGGAGGATATGGCTACACCTTC. Residues: CASSGGYGYTF.

The rearrangement links TRBV30 to TRBJ2-2; D possibly matches TRBD1 or TRBD2 (6 bases each). V lost 5 bases and J 1 base, leaving 11 bases between the germline ends. The germline CDR1 and CDR2 sequences are GTSNPN and SVGIG (reference sequence). There are 14 residues in the CDR3. The chain's CDR3 is CAWDGGLNTGELFF. The CDR3 nucleotides read TGTGCCTGGGACGGGGGCCTGAACACCGGGGAGCTGTTTTTT.

This rearrangement joins TRBV7-2 to TRBJ2-5, with TRBD2 matching 8 bases. V lost 4 bases and J lost 5; bases outside the gene matches: 6. Germline CDR1 is SGHTA and CDR2 is FQGNSA. The CDR3 is made up of 14 amino acids. In DNA form, the CDR3 reads TGTGCCAGCAGCTATTTAGCGGGGCGTGAGACCCAGTACTTC. The encoded protein is CASSYLAGRETQYF.

Of note for this clone: In the same sample, other DNA sequences code for this CDR3. The genes are TRBV18 and TRBJ2-7, with D possibly matching TRBD2 (5 bases). Trimming pared 3 bases from V and 2 bases from J, leaving 11 bases between. The CDR3 is 14 amino acids. Germline values: CDR1 KGHSH, CDR2 LQKENI. The CDR3 DNA sequence: TGTGCCAGCTCACCCGGGGTTACTGCCTACGAGCAGTACTTC. It codes for CASSPGVTAYEQYF.

This clone was detected only once. V gene TRBV7-2 combines with J gene TRBJ1-3; D remains ambiguous. Germline V CDR1 and CDR2: SGHTA, FQGNSA. V was trimmed by 5 bases and J by 1 base, leaving 12 bases between them. The CDR3 sequence is 15 residues long. The CDR3 protein is CASSPTPLSGNTIYF. The CDR3 bases are TGTGCCAGCAGCCCCACACCGCTTTCTGGAAACACCATATATTTT.